The 23 T cell receptor beta chains reported below all come from one sample, sequenced in a study of blood T cell repertoires in COVID-19. Produced via immunoSEQ multiplex PCR; TCRdb's table is partial and in-frame only. The table lists around 250,000 clones, roughly 86% of them singletons, with less than 4% in the top ten. Sequenced sample: peripheral blood. These receptors all stem from a man younger than 35 with active or convalescent COVID-19.

V is TRBV28 and J is TRBJ1-2; 8 nucleotides match TRBD1. CDR3 length: 14 residues. Germline CDR1 reads MDHEN; CDR2 reads SYDVKM. V lost 1 base, J lost 6 bases, and 4 bases stayed unmatched. The CDR3 nucleotides are TGTGCCAGCAGTTTATTGACAGGGGTGAATGGCTACACCTTC. Amino acids: CASSLLTGVNGYTF.

This rearrangement joins TRBV30 to TRBJ2-7; TRBD2 is a possible D gene (6 bases). CDR1 is GTSNPN and CDR2 is SVGIG in the germline V gene (reference sequence). Trimming removed 8 bases from V and 4 bases from J, with 9 bases in between. This CDR3 is built from 10 residues. CDR3 sequence (DNA): TGTGCCCATGGGACTTACGAGCAGTACTTC. Translating it yields CAHGTYEQYF. The full variable domain, completed using reference TRBV30 and TRBJ2-7, is SQTIHQWPATLVQPVGSPLSLECTVEGTSNPNLYWYRQAAGRGLQLLFYSVGIGQISSEVPQNLSASRPQDRQFILSSKKLLLSDSGFYLCAHGTYEQYFGPGTRLTVT.

The chain has TRBV2 and TRBJ2-5; TRBD1 matches at 9 bases. V shed 1 base and J 5 bases; nucleotides not matched to a gene: 8. CDR1 and CDR2 (germline): SNHLY, FYNNEI. This CDR3 contains 16 residues. CDR3 in DNA: TGTGCCAGCAGTGAAGAGGACAGGGGTGGATCGGAGACCCAGTACTTC. As protein: CASSEEDRGGSETQYF.

The chain has TRBV7-2 and TRBJ2-1; 15 bases align to TRBD2. The CDR3 consists of 19 residues. Per germline, CDR1 SGHTA and CDR2 FQGNSA. The junction had 9 bases not matched to a gene; V was cut back by 5 bases and J by 1 base. CDR3 sequence: CASSPRRTSGGESYNEQFF. DNA of the CDR3: TGTGCCAGCAGCCCTCGAAGGACTAGCGGGGGGGAATCCTACAATGAGCAGTTCTTC. The full variable domain, completed using reference TRBV7-2 and TRBJ2-1, is GAGVSQSPSNKVTEKGKDVELRCDPISGHTALYWYRQSLGQGLEFLIYFQGNSAPDKSGLPSDRFSAERTGGSVSTLTIQRTQQEDSAVYLCASSPRRTSGGESYNEQFFGPGTRLTVL.

V is TRBV30 and J is TRBJ1-6; tentatively, D is TRBD1 (5 bases). Trimming removed 2 bases from V and 9 bases from J, with 17 bases in between. The germline V gene encodes CDR1 GTSNPN and CDR2 SVGIG (reference sequence). This CDR3 comprises 15 residues. The CDR3, as DNA: TGTGCCTGGAGTACAGATCGGGGGAGACGTTCACCCCTCCACTTT. Protein product: CAWSTDRGRRSPLHF.

V gene TRBV9 combines with J gene TRBJ1-2; a weak D match, TRBD1 (5 bases). The CDR3 has 13 residues. From germline, CDR1 is SGDLS and CDR2 YYNGEE. V lost 0 bases and J lost 4, with 7 bases in between. In nucleotides, the CDR3 is TGTGCCAGCAGCGTAGGGCAGGGCTATGGCTACACCTTC. Its translation: CASSVGQGYGYTF.

The V and J genes are TRBV4-2 and TRBJ2-3; 7 bases line up with TRBD2. The germline gives CDR1 LGHNA, CDR2 YNFKEQ. CDR3 length equals 15 residues. The J segment lost 0 bases and the V segment lost 5 bases, leaving 5 bases of the junction unmatched. The CDR3, as DNA: TGTGCCAGCAGCTCCCAGCGGGGCAGCACAGATACGCAGTATTTT. Translating it yields CASSSQRGSTDTQYF.

The V gene is TRBV11-3, the J gene TRBJ2-3; the match to TRBD2 covers 9 bases. CDR1 SGHNT and CDR2 YENEEA come from the germline V gene. The length of the CDR3 is 17 residues. The V gene end was trimmed by 4 bases and the J gene end by 0 bases; junction bases not matched to a gene: 8. This CDR3 is CASSSRGGGRSTDTQYF. CDR3 coding DNA: TGTGCCAGCAGCTCGCGGGGGGGTGGCCGGAGCACAGATACGCAGTATTTT.

The rearrangement links TRBV9 to TRBJ2-3, with TRBD2 matching over 8 bases. CDR1 SGDLS and CDR2 YYNGEE come from the germline V gene. The CDR3 runs 15 residues. The ends lost 3 bases at V and 2 bases at J; junction bases unmatched: 5. DNA of the CDR3: TGTGCCAGCAGCGCCACTAGCGGTTACACAGATACGCAGTATTTT. Amino acid sequence: CASSATSGYTDTQYF.

V and J are TRBV11-2 and TRBJ1-1, with a weak D call TRBD1 (5 bases). This CDR3 has 14 amino acids. V gave up 0 bases and J gave up 7 bases, with 12 bases separating them. Germline CDR1 reads SGHAT; CDR2 reads FQNNGV. As DNA, the CDR3 is TGTGCCAGCAGCTTAGATCTTGGGGGGAGTGAAGCTTTCTTT. The encoded protein is CASSLDLGGSEAFF.

V and J are TRBV6-5 and TRBJ2-3; TRBD1 might be the D (5 bases). The germline gives CDR1 MNHEY, CDR2 SVGAGI. This CDR3 is 13 amino acids long. Trimming stripped 3 bases from V and 4 bases from J, with 8 bases between. CDR3 nucleotide sequence: TGTGCCAGCAGTTATGGGGCGCCAGATACGCAGTATTTT. Its protein is CASSYGAPDTQYF.

This chain connects TRBV5-1 to TRBJ2-1; D call uncertain. The CDR3 length is 16 residues. CDR1 and CDR2 (germline): SGHRS, YFSETQ. Trimming cost V 4 bases and J 2 bases, with 16 bases left between them. In DNA form, the CDR3 reads TGCGCCAGCAGCATGGGCGAGTATATGACCTACAATGAGCAGTTCTTC. Translated: CASSMGEYMTYNEQFF.

V is TRBV10-3 and J is TRBJ2-7; tentative D call: TRBD2 (6 bases). Germline V gene sequence: CDR1 ENHRY, CDR2 SYGVKD. Trimming stripped 5 bases from V and 4 bases from J, with 12 bases between. The CDR3 covers 13 residues. CDR3 loop: CAISRSGLYEQYF. CDR3 coding DNA: TGTGCCATCAGTAGAAGCGGGCTGTACGAGCAGTACTTC.

This clone was detected many times. The junction shows a germline mismatch at one end, possibly a read error. The chain couples TRBV7-7 to TRBJ2-2; 14 bases fit TRBD2. In germline, CDR1 is SSHAT, CDR2 FNYEAQ (reference sequence). CDR3 length: 16 amino acids. The CDR3 sequence is CASSSGTSGSTGELFF. In DNA, the CDR3 is TGTGCTAGCAGCTCAGGGACTAGCGGGAGTACCGGGGAGCTGTTTTTT.

This sequence joins TRBV28 and TRBJ2-7, with 12 nucleotides matching TRBD2. CDR3 length: 15 amino acids. Looked up from germline, CDR1 is MDHEN and CDR2 is SYDVKM. Trimming removed 5 bases from V and 4 bases from J; junction bases left unmatched: 6. The CDR3 region has the DNA TGTGCCAGCAGTGGACTAGCGGGGTACCTATACGAGCAGTACTTC. Its protein is CASSGLAGYLYEQYF.

The chain carries TRBV20-1 and TRBJ1-1, with D possibly being TRBD1 (6 bases). CDR1 and CDR2 from the germline V gene are DFQATT and SNEGSKA (reference sequence). V gave up 6 bases and J gave up 9 bases, with 20 bases separating them. CDR3 length equals 13 residues. The CDR3 bases are TGCAGTGCCAGTCAAGAATCAGGGGCAAAAGCTTTCTTT. It specifies CSASQESGAKAFF.

The chain employs TRBV19 and TRBJ2-7; a possible D gene is TRBD2 (5 bases). The V and J ends lost 3 bases and 2 bases respectively, with 20 bases between them. Germline CDR1 is LNHDA and CDR2 is SQIVND (reference sequence). The CDR3 totals 17 residues. CDR3 amino acids: CASSMITSSLRTYEQYF. The CDR3 DNA reads TGTGCCAGTAGTATGATAACCTCTAGCCTAAGGACCTACGAGCAGTACTTC.

This clone was observed once. V gene TRBV10-3 combines with J gene TRBJ1-4; D is uncertain. Germline CDR1 and CDR2: ENHRY and SYGVKD. This CDR3 comprises 13 residues. The V gene lost 2 bases and the J gene lost 6 bases, with 7 bases spanning the gap. The CDR3 loop is CAISENRDEKLFF. CDR3 sequence (DNA): TGTGCCATCAGTGAGAACAGAGATGAAAAACTGTTTTTT.

The chain couples TRBV20-1 to TRBJ2-1; D is unclear. The CDR3 runs to 11 residues. Germline V gives CDR1 DFQATT, CDR2 SNEGSKA (reference sequence). The V and J ends lost 8 bases and 6 bases respectively, with 11 bases between them. In DNA, the CDR3 is TGCAGTCTTCCTGGCCCCAATGAGCAGTTCTTC. It yields the protein CSLPGPNEQFF.

The chain carries TRBV28 and TRBJ2-5; no definite D call. In germline, CDR1 is MDHEN, CDR2 SYDVKM. CDR3 size: 14 residues. V lost 0 bases and J lost 1, with 6 bases in between. In DNA, the CDR3 is TGTGCCAGCAGTTTATGGCTAGGCCAAGAGACCCAGTACTTC. This codes for CASSLWLGQETQYF.

The V and J genes are TRBV27 and TRBJ1-5; D possibly corresponds to TRBD1 (6 bases). V lost 2 bases and J 0 bases, leaving 29 bases between the germline ends. Germline V gene data show CDR1 as MNHEY and CDR2 as SMNVEV (reference sequence). This CDR3 has 22 amino acids. CDR3 nucleotides: TGTGCCAGCAGTTTAATTCGGGACAACTACCTCCCATCGACTTATAGCAATCAGCCCCAGCATTTT. Protein sequence: CASSLIRDNYLPSTYSNQPQHF.

The CDR3 protein is CASQRDSYPEAFF. For the CDR3, the DNA is TGTGCCAGCCAACGTGACAGCTACCCTGAAGCTTTCTTT. V gene TRBV7-2 combines with J gene TRBJ1-1; D possibly corresponds to TRBD1 (5 bases). This CDR3 has 13 residues. CDR1 is SGHTA, CDR2 FQGNSA, per germline. Between the trimmed V and J ends, which lost 8 bases and 6 bases, there was a span of 16 bases.

The chain combines TRBV2 with TRBJ2-1, with 7 bases matching TRBD1. The CDR3 is 13 residues long. Looked up from germline, CDR1 is SNHLY and CDR2 is FYNNEI. After removal of 6 bases from V and 3 bases from J, the junction contained 2 bases not matched to a gene. This chain's CDR3 is CASRRDSYNEQFF. The CDR3 DNA sequence: TGTGCCAGCAGACGGGACAGCTACAATGAGCAGTTCTTC.